These T cell receptor beta chains were read from a single sample in a study of cytomegalovirus exposure and HLA in healthy donors. This table comes from immunoSEQ multiplex PCR, and its TCRdb copy is limited to in-frame clones, with some not included. This listing includes some 76,000 clones. The specimen sequenced was PBMCs. These receptors were obtained from a boy younger than 18 in good health and CMV-seronegative. The CDR3 runs from the conserved cysteine through the conserved F or W. Each record gives: CDR3 length, D gene, J gene, V gene, CDR3 protein, CDR3 DNA. A D gene is named only where the DNA matches it firmly.

length: 14; D: TRBD2; J: TRBJ2-2; V: TRBV19; CDR3: CASTPGGTTGELFF; DNA: TGTGCCAGTACTCCGGGGGGTACCACCGGGGAGCTGTTTTTT
length: 13; D: -; J: TRBJ1-1; V: TRBV30; CDR3: CAWSVQRNTEAFF; DNA: TGTGCCTGGAGTGTACAAAGGAACACTGAAGCTTTCTTT
length: 14; D: TRBD2; J: TRBJ2-1; V: TRBV7-9; CDR3: CASTLAAAYNEQFF; DNA: TGTGCCAGCACCCTAGCGGCCGCTTACAATGAGCAGTTCTTC
length: 15; D: -; J: TRBJ1-4; V: TRBV5-1; CDR3: CASSLRGRSNEKLFF; DNA: TGCGCCAGCAGTCTGCGGGGGAGGTCGAATGAAAAACTGTTTTTT
length: 14; D: TRBD1; J: TRBJ2-1; V: TRBV7-9; CDR3: CASSQRQGLDEQFF; DNA: TGTGCCAGCAGCCAGAGACAGGGTTTGGATGAGCAGTTCTTC
length: 13; D: -; J: TRBJ1-5; V: TRBV6-5; CDR3: CASSRDTNQPQHF; DNA: TGTGCCAGCAGTCGGGACACTAATCAGCCCCAGCATTTT
length: 16; D: TRBD2; J: TRBJ2-7; V: TRBV6-4; CDR3: CASSDSGTKTTYEQYF; DNA: TGTGCCAGCAGTGACTCAGGGACTAAGACTACCTACGAGCAGTACTTC
length: 17; D: TRBD2; J: TRBJ2-7; V: TRBV5-5; CDR3: CASSLAGGGELGREQYF; DNA: TGTGCCAGCAGCTTGGCGGGGGGGGGAGAACTTGGGCGCGAGCAGTACTTC
length: 14; D: -; J: TRBJ1-2; V: TRBV14; CDR3: CASSGGAEAHGYTF; DNA: TGTGCCAGCAGCGGGGGGGCCGAAGCGCATGGCTACACCTTC
length: 13; D: -; J: TRBJ1-1; V: TRBV19; CDR3: CASSIARRTEAFF; DNA: TGTGCCAGTAGTATAGCCCGCAGGACTGAAGCTTTCTTT
length: 13; D: -; J: TRBJ1-2; V: TRBV27; CDR3: CASSVGLNYGYTF; DNA: TGTGCCAGCAGCGTTGGGCTTAACTATGGCTACACCTTC
length: 16; D: -; J: TRBJ2-1; V: TRBV11-1; CDR3: CASSLILIQGRNEQFF; DNA: TGTGCCAGCAGCTTAATTTTAATACAGGGTAGGAATGAGCAGTTCTTC
length: 12; D: -; J: TRBJ2-7; V: TRBV5-1; CDR3: CASSHQGDEQYF; DNA: TGCGCCAGCAGCCACCAAGGGGACGAGCAGTACTTC
length: 13; D: -; J: TRBJ2-1; V: TRBV14; CDR3: CASSQDGGGKQFF; DNA: TGTGCCAGCAGCCAAGATGGCGGAGGGAAGCAGTTCTTC
length: 14; D: TRBD1; J: TRBJ1-2; V: TRBV5-1; CDR3: CASSKGGQDFGYTF; DNA: TGCGCCAGCTCTAAGGGTGGACAGGATTTTGGCTACACCTTC
length: 14; D: TRBD1; J: TRBJ2-7; V: TRBV5-4; CDR3: CASSLRDRAYEQYF; DNA: TGTGCCAGCAGCTTGCGGGACAGGGCCTACGAGCAGTACTTC
length: 13; D: -; J: TRBJ1-2; V: TRBV7-9; CDR3: CASSPGGSDGYTF; DNA: TGTGCCAGCAGCCCCGGGGGGAGTGATGGCTACACCTTC
length: 15; D: TRBD1; J: TRBJ2-7; V: TRBV5-1; CDR3: CASSLGDRDSYEQYF; DNA: TGCGCCAGCAGCTTGGGGGACAGGGATTCCTACGAGCAGTACTTC
length: 18; D: TRBD1; J: TRBJ2-1; V: TRBV4-1; CDR3: CASSQLDRGRGSYNEQFF; DNA: TGCGCCAGCAGCCAACTGGACAGGGGGCGCGGGTCCTACAATGAGCAGTTCTTC
length: 17; D: TRBD1; J: TRBJ2-3; V: TRBV7-9; CDR3: CASSSYTGGYSADTQYF; DNA: TGTGCCAGCAGCTCCTATACAGGGGGATATAGTGCTGATACGCAGTATTTT
length: 14; D: TRBD1; J: TRBJ2-1; V: TRBV7-9; CDR3: CASSLDRGDNEQFF; DNA: TGTGCCAGCAGCTTAGACAGGGGGGACAATGAGCAGTTCTTC
length: 18; D: TRBD1; J: TRBJ2-7; V: TRBV9; CDR3: CASSPPSSDRVSPYEQYF; DNA: TGTGCCAGCAGCCCCCCCTCCTCCGACAGGGTTTCGCCCTACGAGCAGTACTTC
length: 16; D: -; J: TRBJ1-2; V: TRBV5-1; CDR3: CASSLFSTATTYGYTF; DNA: TGCGCCAGCAGCTTGTTTTCGACAGCTACTACCTATGGCTACACCTTC
length: 16; D: -; J: TRBJ2-3; V: TRBV4-3; CDR3: CASSPEQGGSTDTQYF; DNA: TGCGCCAGCAGCCCGGAACAGGGGGGGAGCACAGATACGCAGTATTTT
length: 15; D: -; J: TRBJ1-1; V: TRBV7-9; CDR3: CASSLVGSLGTEAFF; DNA: TGTGCCAGCAGCTTAGTGGGCAGTCTGGGCACTGAAGCTTTCTTT
length: 13; D: -; J: TRBJ1-2; V: TRBV5-1; CDR3: CASSREGVDGYTF; DNA: TGCGCCAGTAGCAGGGAAGGGGTAGATGGCTACACCTTC
length: 14; D: -; J: TRBJ1-2; V: TRBV6-5; CDR3: CASRPTTAAYGYTF; DNA: TGTGCCAGCAGGCCGACGACAGCCGCCTATGGCTACACCTTC
length: 13; D: -; J: TRBJ2-7; V: TRBV27; CDR3: CASSLSEPYEQYF; DNA: TGTGCCAGCAGTTTATCGGAGCCCTACGAGCAGTACTTC
length: 19; D: TRBD1; J: TRBJ1-1; V: TRBV5-8; CDR3: CASSSYPGTGGGWDTEAFF; DNA: TGTGCCAGCAGCTCGTACCCTGGGACAGGGGGCGGCTGGGACACTGAAGCTTTCTTT
length: 17; D: TRBD2; J: TRBJ2-1; V: TRBV4-3; CDR3: CASSQGVTGGWDNEQFF; DNA: TGCGCCAGCAGCCAGGGCGTGACGGGAGGATGGGACAATGAGCAGTTCTTC
length: 14; D: TRBD1; J: TRBJ2-2; V: TRBV30; CDR3: CACGQGVRTGELFF; DNA: TGTGCCTGCGGACAGGGGGTTCGAACCGGGGAGCTGTTTTTT
length: 15; D: -; J: TRBJ2-3; V: TRBV5-1; CDR3: CASSRVVSYTDTQYF; DNA: TGCGCCAGCAGCCGAGTGGTTTCTTACACAGATACGCAGTATTTT
length: 15; D: TRBD1; J: TRBJ2-5; V: TRBV6-1; CDR3: CASSDTGVFQETQYF; DNA: TGTGCCAGCAGTGACACAGGGGTCTTCCAAGAGACCCAGTACTTC
length: 13; D: -; J: TRBJ1-2; V: TRBV2; CDR3: CASSDSPNYGYTF; DNA: TGTGCCAGCAGTGACAGTCCAAACTATGGCTACACCTTC
length: 15; D: -; J: TRBJ2-3; V: TRBV18; CDR3: CASSLPGGGTDTQYF; DNA: TGTGCCAGCTCATTGCCTGGCGGCGGCACAGATACGCAGTATTTT
length: 14; D: -; J: TRBJ1-1; V: TRBV5-6; CDR3: CASSPGHTDTEAFF; DNA: TGTGCCAGCAGCCCGGGACATACCGACACTGAAGCTTTCTTT